This T cell receptor (beta chain) is from a study of blood T cell repertoires in COVID-19. Study information: Acute and convalescent COVID-19 samples came from the United States, Italy and Spain. Sources were T cells, B-cell-depleted T cells, or PBMCs; the material itself was cDNA or gDNA.

V was pared by 6 bases and J by 8 bases, with 10 bases between. Looked up from germline, CDR1 is GTSNPN and CDR2 is SVGIG (reference sequence). The CDR3 has 10 amino acids. In the authors' methods: Quantification of nucleated cells was approximated via reference gene primer amplification. Some clones are missing from TCRdb's copy, which holds only in-frame ones; the method was immunoSEQ multiplex PCR. That table furnishes V, J and clone size, whereas the DNA furnished D and trimming. The sample shows 100,000 or so clones, about 91% of them seen only once. The rearrangement links TRBV30 to TRBJ1-2; the D gene is possibly TRBD1 (5 bases). The receptor comes from a man between 18 and 29 years old with acute or convalescent COVID-19. The sample comprised peripheral blood. The CDR3 DNA is TGTGCCTGTGACACAGGCGGCTACACCTTC. Translation gives CACDTGGYTF.